This T cell receptor beta chain was retrieved from a study of blood T cell repertoires in COVID-19. The germline gives CDR1 MDHEN, CDR2 SYDVKM. V dropped 3 bases and J dropped 2 bases, with 11 bases sitting between them. CDR3 length: 15 amino acids. Clones were read by immunoSEQ multiplex PCR, and TCRdb kept only the in-frame ones, dropping some. The data hold 250,000 to 350,000 clones, with more than 75% observed a single time. The origin of this receptor is a woman in her forties or fifties who had recovered from COVID-19. Sequenced input: peripheral blood. The V call is TRBV28, the J call TRBJ1-5; D is possibly TRBD1 (6 bases). Written as DNA, the CDR3 is TGTGCCAGCAGTTTGGCGGGGGGCGGCAATCAGCCCCAGCATTTT. Its protein product is CASSLAGGGNQPQHF.